One sample yielded the 20 T cell receptor beta chains listed below, sequenced in a study of cytomegalovirus exposure and HLA in healthy donors. Primers: 60 Vbeta forward and 13 Jbeta reverse. The repertoire was sequenced with immunoSEQ multiplex PCR; TCRdb's copy has only in-frame clones and lacks some. In the table there are approximately 170,000 clones, 68% of which are singletons. The sequencing input was PBMCs. Receptors originate from a woman aged 18-29 years in good health and CMV-seropositive.

The chain has TRBV6-1 and TRBJ1-4; D is unresolved. The V end lost 11 bases, the J end lost 8 bases, and 12 bases lay between the germline ends. The CDR3 totals 11 residues. CDR1 MNHNS and CDR2 SASEGT come from the germline V gene. This chain's CDR3 is CALEDGEKLFF. As DNA, the CDR3 is TGTGCCTTAGAAGACGGGGAAAAACTGTTTTTT.

This clone was seen only once. The genes are TRBV7-9 and TRBJ2-7; D ambiguous. The CDR3 is 14 amino acids. Germline-derived CDR1 and CDR2 are SEHNR and FQNEAQ (reference sequence). V lost 3 bases, J lost 4 bases, and 13 bases lay in between. CDR3: CASSLVGSAYEQYF. DNA for the CDR3: TGTGCCAGCAGCTTGGTCGGGTCTGCGTACGAGCAGTACTTC.

This clone was counted once. The chain links TRBV12-5 to TRBJ1-5, with a tentative D call TRBD1 (5 bases). The CDR3 consists of 19 residues. The germline V gene encodes CDR1 LGHNT and CDR2 FRNRAP. V was trimmed by 0 bases and J by 0 bases, leaving 18 bases between them. The CDR3 sequence: CASGLVLAGPAYSNQPQHF. The DNA for the CDR3 is TGTGCTAGTGGTTTGGTACTGGCGGGGCCAGCTTATAGCAATCAGCCCCAGCATTTT.

The gene calls are TRBV16 and TRBJ2-2, with D tentatively TRBD1 (5 bases). CDR1 and CDR2 (germline): KGHSY, FQNENV. V was clipped by 2 bases and J by 1 base, with 5 bases between them. The CDR3 runs to 14 residues. The CDR3 reads CASSQTGNTGELFF. CDR3 nucleotide sequence: TGTGCCAGCAGCCAAACAGGGAACACCGGGGAGCTGTTTTTT.

J is TRBJ1-5 and V is TRBV28, with 9 bases that match TRBD1. The CDR3 extends over 14 amino acids. After removal of 5 bases from V and 9 bases from J, the junction contained 8 bases not matched to a gene. Germline CDR1 and CDR2: MDHEN and SYDVKM. The CDR3 DNA reads as TGTGCCAGCAGTCGACTACAGGGGGCTCCGCCCCAGCATTTT. Protein: CASSRLQGAPPQHF.

The chain uses TRBV5-4 and TRBJ1-6; 9 bases are a match to TRBD1. J was trimmed by 11 bases and V by 1 base; bases with no gene match: 13. The length of the CDR3 is 17 residues. Germline loops: CDR1 SGHNT, CDR2 YYREEE (reference sequence). CDR3 region: CASSLSADRGGRAPLHF. The CDR3 DNA is TGTGCCAGCAGCTTGTCAGCGGACAGGGGAGGACGAGCACCCCTCCACTTT. Full variable domain (outside the CDR3, taken from reference TRBV5-4 and TRBJ1-6): ETGVTQSPTHLIKTRGQQVTLRCSSQSGHNTVSWYQQALGQGPQFIFQYYREEENGRGNFPPRFSGLQFPNYSSELNVNALELDDSALYLCASSLSADRGGRAPLHFGNGTRLTVT.

This clone was detected only a few times. This chain connects TRBV5-1 to TRBJ2-1; no clear D. The CDR3 contains 15 residues. V lost 7 bases and J 1 base, leaving 15 bases between the germline ends. The germline gives CDR1 SGHRS, CDR2 YFSETQ. The CDR3 is CASVSGYGSYNEQFF. CDR3 nucleotides: TGCGCCAGCGTTAGTGGATACGGGTCCTACAATGAGCAGTTCTTC.

The chain employs TRBV7-9 and TRBJ2-1; maybe TRBD2 (6 bases). Looked up from germline, CDR1 is SEHNR and CDR2 is FQNEAQ (reference sequence). This CDR3 spans 15 amino acids. V lost 2 bases, J lost 10 bases, and 18 bases lay in between. This chain's CDR3 is CASSLLRERGWEQFF. Here the CDR3 DNA reads TGTGCCAGCAGCTTACTCCGGGAGAGGGGCTGGGAGCAGTTCTTC. Full variable domain (rest looked up from reference TRBV7-9 and TRBJ2-1): DTGVSQNPRHKITKRGQNVTFRCDPISEHNRLYWYRQTLGQGPEFLTYFQNEAQLEKSRLLSDRFSAERPKGSFSTLEIQRTEQGDSAMYLCASSLLRERGWEQFFGPGTRLTVL.

The genes are TRBV7-9 and TRBJ1-2, with 8 nucleotides matching TRBD1. This CDR3 comprises 14 residues. CDR1 and CDR2 (germline): SEHNR, FQNEAQ (reference sequence). The V gene end was trimmed by 1 base and the J gene end by 6 bases; junction bases not matched to a gene: 4. The CDR3 loop reads CASSLDGQGNGYTF. The DNA of the CDR3 is TGTGCCAGCAGCTTAGATGGACAGGGAAATGGCTACACCTTC. The full variable domain, rest sourced from reference TRBV7-9 and TRBJ1-2, is DTGVSQNPRHKITKRGQNVTFRCDPISEHNRLYWYRQTLGQGPEFLTYFQNEAQLEKSRLLSDRFSAERPKGSFSTLEIQRTEQGDSAMYLCASSLDGQGNGYTFGSGTRLTVV.

This clone was seen a handful of times. V is TRBV4-2 and J is TRBJ1-4; D possibly corresponds to TRBD1 (5 bases). CDR3 length equals 15 residues. Trimming took off 0 bases at V and 4 bases at J, with 9 bases between the two ends. Germline CDR1 and CDR2: LGHNA and YNFKEQ. CDR3 residues: CASSQEGGGNEKLFF. The CDR3, as DNA: TGTGCCAGCAGCCAAGAGGGGGGTGGTAATGAAAAACTGTTTTTT.

This chain joins TRBV4-1 and TRBJ2-7; a weak D match, TRBD1 (5 bases). Trimming took off 1 base at V and 0 bases at J, with 13 bases between the two ends. The CDR3 spans 16 residues. CDR1 is MGHRA and CDR2 is YSYEKL in the germline V gene. The CDR3 region has the DNA TGCGCCAGCAGCCAAGCCGGACACCTTGTCTCCTACGAGCAGTACTTC. Protein: CASSQAGHLVSYEQYF.

The chain combines TRBV10-3 with TRBJ2-5, with D possibly matching TRBD2 (6 bases). The germline V and J ends were trimmed by 4 bases and 0 bases, with 15 bases remaining between them. The length of the CDR3 is 16 residues. Germline V lookup: CDR1 ENHRY, CDR2 SYGVKD. As DNA, the CDR3 is TGTGCCATCAGTGGTGCGGGGAGAGGGTACCAAGAGACCCAGTACTTC. Translating it yields CAISGAGRGYQETQYF.

This clone appeared a few times. V usage is TRBV28 and J usage is TRBJ1-2; 8 bases align to TRBD1. Per germline, CDR1 MDHEN and CDR2 SYDVKM. The V segment lost 10 bases and the J segment 0 bases; nucleotides outside the gene matches: 4. The CDR3 length is 13 residues. CDR3 DNA sequence: TGTGCCATCCGGACAGGGACTAACTATGGCTACACCTTC. Its translation: CAIRTGTNYGYTF.

This sequence joins TRBV30 and TRBJ2-7; 7 bases are a match to TRBD2. The CDR3 sequence is 15 residues long. V lost 2 bases and J lost 2; bases outside the gene matches: 9. Germline CDR1 GTSNPN, CDR2 SVGIG (reference sequence). The CDR3 loop is CAWSPPSGPAYEQYF. The CDR3 nucleotides read TGTGCCTGGAGTCCCCCTAGCGGACCAGCCTACGAGCAGTACTTC.

CDR3 region: CASSLPGQNTEAFF. The CDR3 DNA is TGTGCCAGCAGTCTTCCGGGACAGAACACTGAAGCTTTCTTT. This chain links TRBV6-5 with TRBJ1-1, with D perhaps TRBD1 (6 bases). Germline V gene lookup returns CDR1 MNHEY and CDR2 SVGAGI. CDR3 length: 14 residues. Trimming pared 5 bases from V and 1 base from J, leaving 11 bases between.

The rearrangement joins TRBV7-3 to TRBJ1-2; D call uncertain. The CDR3 is 18 amino acids. Germline lookup yields CDR1 SGHTA and CDR2 FQGTGA. V shed 1 base and J shed 2 bases, with 20 bases lying between them. Here the CDR3 reads CASSLNPPRLGSNYGYTF. CDR3 coding DNA: TGTGCCAGCAGCTTAAACCCTCCGAGGTTAGGATCCAACTATGGCTACACCTTC.

The chain has TRBV18 and TRBJ1-5; possibly TRBD1 for D (5 bases). CDR3 length equals 14 residues. CDR1 and CDR2 from the germline V gene are KGHSH and LQKENI. Trimming stripped 0 bases from V and 3 bases from J, with 6 bases between. CDR3 sequence: CASSPPQDNQPQHF. CDR3 DNA: TGTGCCAGCTCACCACCACAGGACAATCAGCCCCAGCATTTT.

This sequence joins TRBV12-2 and TRBJ1-1; TRBD1 is taken as the D call from the table, unchecked against the DNA. TRBV12-2 is a documented pseudogene. The CDR3 is made up of 18 amino acids. DNA of the CDR3: TGTGCAAGTCGCTTCCAAACGAGACAGGGGGCGCCCCGGACTGAAGCTTTCTTT. It encodes CASRFQTRQGAPRTEAFF.

This clone was observed a handful of times. The chain couples TRBV28 to TRBJ1-1; 7 bases line up with TRBD1. This CDR3 is 13 amino acids long. From germline, CDR1 is MDHEN and CDR2 SYDVKM. V trimming: 10 bases; J trimming: 2 bases; junction bases outside the gene matches: 7. CDR3 residues: CATLGQLNTEAFF. The CDR3 DNA is TGTGCCACCCTGGGACAGCTTAACACTGAAGCTTTCTTT.

V and J are TRBV6-6 and TRBJ2-3, with 11 bases lining up with TRBD2. V was pared by 5 bases and J by 0 bases, with 4 bases of the junction left unmatched. The CDR3 extends over 16 amino acids. CDR1 and CDR2 (germline): MNHNY, SVGAGI (reference sequence). DNA for the CDR3: TGTGCCAGCAGTATTGTAGCGGGAGGGAGCACAGATACGCAGTATTTT. Protein sequence: CASSIVAGGSTDTQYF.